Listed below are T cell receptor beta chains from one sample, sequenced in a study of blood T cell repertoires in COVID-19. Generated by immunoSEQ multiplex PCR, the TCRdb table keeps only in-frame clones and is missing some. The sample records about 350,000 clones, around 86% being singletons. Sequencing was done on a sample of peripheral blood. The source of these receptors is a woman aged 45-65 years with COVID-19, enrolled during active disease. CDR3s include the opening cysteine and the closing phenylalanine or tryptophan. The D gene is left open where the match is weak. Some rows mark clone size as missing; the rest say once, few, many or name a class of expanded clone.

v_gene,abundance,d_gene,j_gene,CDR3nt,CDR3aa
TRBV2,.,TRBD1,TRBJ2-1,TGTGCCAGCAGTGCACAGGGGAACAATGAGCAGTTCTTC,CASSAQGNNEQFF
TRBV11-3,.,TRBD2,TRBJ2-3,TGTGCCAGCAGCTCCCAGACTAGCGGGATAGATACGCAGTATTTT,CASSSQTSGIDTQYF
TRBV6-6,.,TRBD2,TRBJ2-4,TGTGCCAGCAGTTACAATATCCGGGGGGGCCAAAACATTCAGTACTTC,CASSYNIRGGQNIQYF
TRBV5-1,.,TRBD2,TRBJ2-5,TGCGCCAGCAGTTCAAGACTAGCGGTTACCAAAGAATTCCAAGAGACCCAGTACTTC,CASSSRLAVTKEFQETQYF
TRBV10-3,.,.,TRBJ1-4,TGTGCCATCAGTGAGAACAGGGAGAATGAAAAACTGTTTTTT,CAISENRENEKLFF
TRBV6-4,.,.,TRBJ1-5,TGTGCCAGCAGTGATTTGAAAAAATCGGGTCAGCCCCAGCATTTT,CASSDLKKSGQPQHF
TRBV19,.,.,TRBJ2-7,TGTGCCAGTAGCATTGCTAGCGCAGAGGGCTCCTACGAGCAGTACTTC,CASSIASAEGSYEQYF
TRBV29-1,few,.,TRBJ1-1,TGCAGCGTCCTCAGGGGCGAGGCTTTCTTT,CSVLRGEAFF
TRBV29-1,.,TRBD1,TRBJ2-7,TGCAGCGTTGCATTTGGGACAGGGGGGTACGAGCAGTACTTC,CSVAFGTGGYEQYF
TRBV7-3,few,TRBD1,TRBJ1-1,TGTGCCAGCAGCTTACAGGGGGCAGTCACTGAAGCTTTCTTT,CASSLQGAVTEAFF
TRBV29-1,many,TRBD2,TRBJ2-7,TGCAGCGTTGAAGCCGGGACTAGCGGGAGTGAAGAGCAGTACTTC,CSVEAGTSGSEEQYF
TRBV4-1,.,TRBD1,TRBJ2-2,TGCGCCAGCAGCCGAGGGGGCCGGGGTCTCGGGGAGCTGTTTTTT,CASSRGGRGLGELFF
TRBV5-1,.,.,TRBJ2-3,TGCGCCAGCAGCTTGGGCCTAGCAGTGGGCACAGATACGCAGTATTTT,CASSLGLAVGTDTQYF
TRBV14,.,TRBD1,TRBJ1-6,TGTGCCAGCAGCCCGGACAGGTGGAATTCACCCCTCCACTTT,CASSPDRWNSPLHF
TRBV19,.,TRBD1,TRBJ1-5,TGTGCCAGTCGACACCTCGGGACAGCAAATCAGCCCCAGCATTTT,CASRHLGTANQPQHF
TRBV7-2,.,TRBD1,TRBJ1-2,TGTGCCAGCAGCTTAGTCGCTGGGACAGGGAACTATGGCTACACCTTC,CASSLVAGTGNYGYTF
TRBV2,.,.,TRBJ1-5,TGTGCCAGCAGTCGCAGGGCCGGAACCAATCAGCCCCAGCATTTT,CASSRRAGTNQPQHF
TRBV12-3/TRBV12-4,.,.,TRBJ2-5,TGTGCCAGCAGTTCCCGTTGGACCCAGTACTTC,CASSSRWTQYF
TRBV4-2,.,.,TRBJ2-2,TGTGCCAGCAGCCAAGAAGCAGGGCTGAACACCGGGGAGCTGTTTTTT,CASSQEAGLNTGELFF
TRBV29-1,.,.,TRBJ2-1,TGCAGCGGCCAACGAGGGAACTATGAGCAGTTCTTC,CSGQRGNYEQFF
TRBV19,.,TRBD2,TRBJ2-7,TGTGCCAGTAGTATACAGGGTAGCGGGATTAGCTACGAGCAGTACTTC,CASSIQGSGISYEQYF
TRBV23-1,.,.,TRBJ2-7,TGCGCCAGCAGTCATCCAGGGCCGACCTACGAGCAGTACTTC,CASSHPGPTYEQYF
TRBV10-3,.,TRBD1,TRBJ2-3,TGTGCCATCAGTCCGGGACAGGGGAGCACAGATACGCAGTATTTT,CAISPGQGSTDTQYF
TRBV10-2,.,TRBD2,TRBJ2-7,TGCGCCAGCAGTGAGCCCAGTTCTTCGTGGGAGGGAGCCTACGAGCAGTACTTC,CASSEPSSSWEGAYEQYF
TRBV12-5,.,TRBD1,TRBJ2-5,TGTGCTAGTGGTTACAGGGGGCAGGAGACCCAGTACTTC,CASGYRGQETQYF
TRBV5-6,.,TRBD1,TRBJ1-2,TGTGCCAGCAGCTACCGACAGGGGGCCTATGGCTACACCTTC,CASSYRQGAYGYTF
TRBV30,.,TRBD1,TRBJ1-1,TGTGCCTGGAGTGCACTGGGACAGATGAACACTGAAGCTTTCTTT,CAWSALGQMNTEAFF